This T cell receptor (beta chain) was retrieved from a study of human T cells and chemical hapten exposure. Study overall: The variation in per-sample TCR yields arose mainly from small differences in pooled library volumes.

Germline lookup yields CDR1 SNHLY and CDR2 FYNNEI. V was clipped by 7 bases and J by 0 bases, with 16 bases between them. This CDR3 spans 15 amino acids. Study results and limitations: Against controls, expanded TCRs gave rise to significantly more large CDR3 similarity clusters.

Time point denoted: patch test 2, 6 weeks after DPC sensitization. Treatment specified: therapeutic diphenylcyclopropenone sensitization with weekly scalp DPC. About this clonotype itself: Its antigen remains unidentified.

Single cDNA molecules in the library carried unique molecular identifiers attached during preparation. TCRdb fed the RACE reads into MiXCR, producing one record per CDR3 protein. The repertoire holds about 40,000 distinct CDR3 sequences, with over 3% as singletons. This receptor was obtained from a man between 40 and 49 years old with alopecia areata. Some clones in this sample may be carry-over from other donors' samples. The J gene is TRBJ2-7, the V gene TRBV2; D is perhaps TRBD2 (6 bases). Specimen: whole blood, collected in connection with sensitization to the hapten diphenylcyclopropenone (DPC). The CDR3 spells CASTGAGTSSYEQYF. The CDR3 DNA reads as TGTGCCAGCACTGGAGCGGGCACTAGCTCCTACGAGCAGTACTTC. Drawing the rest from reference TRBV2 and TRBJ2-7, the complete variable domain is EPEVTQTPSHQVTQMGQEVILRCVPISNHLYFYWYRQILGQKVEFLVSFYNNEISEKSEIFDDQFSVERPDGSNFTLKIRSTKLEDSAMYFCASTGAGTSSYEQYFGPGTRLTVT.